Listed below are T cell receptor beta chains from one sample, sequenced in a study of blood T cells in healthy people across ages. Each CDR3 protein gets one entry after TCRdb re-called the 5' RACE reads with MiXCR. In the table there are approximately 600,000 distinct CDR3 sequences, under 70% of which are singletons. The sample comprised blood. The receptors stem from a man in his fifties or sixties in good health. Each CDR3 is given with its conserved first and last residue. The order of the fields is clone size, V gene, D gene, CDR3 length, J gene, CDR3 protein, CDR3 DNA. A D gene is named only where the DNA matches it firmly. Size values are once, few and many counts, or a class for expanded clones, and some rows have none.

NA	TRBV7-9	TRBD1	16	TRBJ2-7	CASSDWGTGYVYEQYF	TGTGCCAGCAGCGACTGGGGGACAGGATACGTATACGAGCAGTACTTC
NA	TRBV3-1	TRBD1	17	TRBJ2-4	CASSHSGQGADKNIQYF	TGTGCCAGCAGCCACTCAGGACAGGGGGCGGACAAAAACATTCAGTACTTC
NA	TRBV28	NA	15	TRBJ1-5	CASSVQAYSNQPQHF	TGTGCCAGCAGCGTACAGGCCTATAGCAATCAGCCCCAGCATTTT
NA	TRBV20-1	NA	13	TRBJ2-7	CSAGPPPGPEQYF	TGCAGTGCTGGCCCCCCGCCAGGCCCCGAGCAGTACTTC
NA	TRBV29-1	NA	13	TRBJ2-3	CSVEELGAGTQYF	TGCAGCGTTGAAGAACTGGGGGCGGGTACGCAGTATTTT
NA	TRBV2	TRBD2	15	TRBJ2-5	CASRASGGAYETQYF	TGTGCCAGCAGAGCTAGCGGGGGGGCGTATGAGACCCAGTACTTC
NA	TRBV5-1	TRBD1	14	TRBJ2-3	CASSHGQEWGTQYF	TGCGCCAGCAGCCATGGACAGGAGTGGGGTACGCAGTATTTT
NA	TRBV24-1	NA	16	TRBJ2-1	CATSETGTGDFGEQFF	TGTGCCACCAGTGAGACCGGGACGGGGGATTTCGGCGAGCAGTTCTTC
NA	TRBV5-1	NA	12	TRBJ2-5	CASRRGQESQYF	TGCGCCAGCAGGCGGGGGCAAGAGTCCCAGTACTTC
few	TRBV5-1	NA	14	TRBJ2-5	CASSVGTSQETQYF	TGCGCCAGCAGCGTCGGGACTTCACAAGAGACCCAGTACTTC
NA	TRBV5-4	NA	14	TRBJ2-5	CASSLTGARETQYF	TGTGCCAGCAGCTTGACGGGGGCTAGGGAGACCCAGTACTTC
NA	TRBV7-9	TRBD2	12	TRBJ2-1	CASSSGGFEQFF	TGTGCCAGCAGTTCGGGGGGGTTTGAGCAGTTCTTC
NA	TRBV20-1	NA	14	TRBJ1-6	CSAPTTVDNSPLHF	TGCAGTGCTCCAACGACAGTAGATAATTCACCCCTCCACTTT
NA	TRBV2	TRBD2	13	TRBJ2-5	CASVAGGQETQYF	TGTGCCAGCGTAGCGGGGGGGCAGGAGACCCAGTACTTC
NA	TRBV4-1	TRBD1	17	TRBJ1-6	CASSRNPDRVYNSPLHF	TGCGCCAGCAGCCGGAACCCAGACAGGGTATATAATTCACCCCTCCACTTT
NA	TRBV12-3/TRBV12-4	NA	14	TRBJ2-3	CASSPIASADTQYF	TGTGCCAGCAGTCCTATCGCTAGCGCAGATACGCAGTATTTT
NA	TRBV6-6	NA	14	TRBJ2-1	CASSYTGNYNEQFF	TGTGCCAGCAGTTATACGGGGAACTACAATGAGCAGTTCTTC
NA	TRBV14	NA	15	TRBJ1-2	CASSQGAGDVDGYTF	TGTGCCAGCAGCCAAGGCGCGGGCGACGTAGATGGCTACACCTTC
NA	TRBV5-5	TRBD1	15	TRBJ2-1	CASSRTGGEYNEQFF	TGTGCCAGCAGTCGGACAGGGGGCGAGTACAATGAGCAGTTCTTC
NA	TRBV7-2	NA	13	TRBJ2-7	CASSLPTVREQYF	TGTGCCAGCAGCTTACCGACAGTTCGCGAGCAGTACTTC
few	TRBV6-5	TRBD2	15	TRBJ2-1	CASSSSGGFPNEQFF	TGTGCCAGCAGTTCGAGCGGGGGGTTCCCCAATGAGCAGTTCTTC
NA	TRBV2	TRBD2	13	TRBJ2-5	CATATSGQETQYF	TGTGCCACCGCGACTAGCGGCCAAGAGACCCAGTACTTC
NA	TRBV12-3/TRBV12-4	TRBD2	17	TRBJ2-1	CASRHQALAGVYNEQFF	TGTGCCAGCAGGCATCAAGCTCTAGCGGGGGTTTACAATGAGCAGTTCTTC
NA	TRBV9	TRBD1	15	TRBJ2-5	CASSPGQGLGETQYF	TGTGCCAGCAGCCCCGGACAGGGATTGGGAGAGACCCAGTACTTC
many	TRBV29-1	TRBD1	14	TRBJ1-2	CSVEEQGANYGYTF	TGCAGCGTTGAAGAGCAGGGGGCCAACTATGGCTACACCTTC
NA	TRBV10-3	TRBD1	14	TRBJ1-5	CAIRGTGSNQPQHF	TGTGCCATCAGGGGGACAGGCAGCAATCAGCCCCAGCATTTT
NA	TRBV7-6	NA	13	TRBJ1-1	CASSFGITGEAFF	TGTGCCAGCAGCTTTGGGATAACAGGTGAAGCTTTCTTT
few	TRBV7-2	TRBD1	14	TRBJ2-7	CASSPGTGYYEQYF	TGTGCCAGCAGTCCCGGGACAGGGTATTACGAGCAGTACTTC
NA	TRBV2	TRBD1	16	TRBJ1-6	CASSERQGGFNSPLHF	TGTGCCAGCAGTGAACGACAGGGCGGATTCAATTCACCCCTCCACTTT
many	TRBV7-2	TRBD1	14	TRBJ2-7	CASSYGQGSYEQYF	TGTGCCAGCAGCTATGGACAGGGATCCTACGAGCAGTACTTC
NA	TRBV7-2	NA	13	TRBJ2-3	CASRQGVTDTQYF	TGTGCCAGCAGGCAGGGAGTCACAGATACGCAGTATTTT
NA	TRBV29-1	NA	12	TRBJ1-2	CSGGAIGYGYTF	TGCAGCGGCGGGGCTATAGGGTATGGCTACACCTTC
NA	TRBV20-1	TRBD2	16	TRBJ2-1	CSARVTSGGAGNEQFF	TGCAGTGCTAGAGTCACTAGCGGGGGGGCAGGTAATGAGCAGTTCTTC
NA	TRBV6-5	NA	14	TRBJ1-5	CASSYQAGNQPQHF	TGTGCCAGCAGTTACCAAGCCGGCAATCAGCCCCAGCATTTT
NA	TRBV11-2	TRBD1	15	TRBJ2-1	CASSEGQGARNEQFF	TGTGCCAGCAGCGAGGGACAGGGGGCACGCAATGAGCAGTTCTTC
NA	TRBV7-9	NA	14	TRBJ1-2	CASTVGGSVIGYTF	TGTGCCAGCACTGTTGGGGGGAGCGTTATTGGCTACACCTTC
NA	TRBV28	NA	14	TRBJ1-2	CASSLLNSNYGYTF	TGTGCCAGCAGTTTACTCAACTCTAACTATGGCTACACCTTC
few	TRBV5-1	NA	14	TRBJ2-7	CASAPGGDNYEQYF	TGCGCCAGCGCCCCCGGCGGGGATAACTACGAGCAGTACTTC
few	TRBV18	NA	15	TRBJ1-5	CASSPETGGTQPQHF	TGTGCCAGCTCACCAGAAACCGGGGGAACACAGCCCCAGCATTTT
NA	TRBV25-1	NA	14	TRBJ2-5	CASRGASGARQQYF	TGTGCCAGCAGGGGGGCCTCGGGGGCTCGCCAGCAGTACTTC